This T cell receptor beta chain was identified in a study of T-cell memory formation after mild COVID-19. Overall study results and limits: Clones contracting over day 15 to 85 were CD4/CD8 balanced, with later expanders leaning CD4+.

V dropped 6 bases and J dropped 2 bases, with 16 bases sitting between them. The CDR3 is 15 amino acids. The germline CDR1 and CDR2 sequences are MNHEY and SMNVEV (reference sequence). Using constant-segment primers, 5'RACE produced TCR alpha and TCR beta cDNA libraries carrying sample barcodes and UMIs. TCRdb analysed the 5' RACE reads with MiXCR anew, one entry per CDR3 protein. The sample comprises 110,000 to 150,000 distinct CDR3 sequences, roughly 24% of which are singletons, and approximately 25% rests with the top ten. This clonotype showed up just a few times. The antigen is undetermined. The sequence was obtained from an adult woman who had mild COVID-19 (a few samples of this study predate the infection). Cell type and time point are not known. Sequenced sample: PBMCs or a T cell subset sorted from them (not recorded which). The chain carries TRBV27 and TRBJ2-5; either TRBD1 or TRBD2 may fit D (6 bases each). In nucleotides, the CDR3 is TGTGCCAGCAGAGGGGGGTGGCTAGCGCAAGAGACCCAGTACTTC. Translating it yields CASRGGWLAQETQYF.